The 32 T cell receptor beta chains below were found in one sample sequenced in a study of T cell responses to AZD1222 COVID-19 vaccine. Repertoires were generated with immunoSEQ multiplex PCR, while TCRdb's copy carries only in-frame clones and drops some. The data contain under 150,000 clones, over 75% of them singletons. The starting material was peripheral blood, obtained on day 0 of MenACWY control vaccination. The receptor source for this set is an adult in good health.

The rearrangement joins TRBV21-1 to TRBJ2-6; the DNA was not used to check the table's D call, TRBD1. TRBV21-1 is given as a pseudogene. There are 17 residues in the CDR3. The CDR3 sequence is CASSKEHRDKADPAPTF. The CDR3 DNA reads as TGTGCCAGCAGCAAAGAGCATAGGGACAAGGCCGACCCCGCCCCGACTTTC.

The chain recombines TRBV5-4 with TRBJ2-2; D unclear. Germline loops: CDR1 SGHNT, CDR2 YYREEE (reference sequence). V was pared by 1 base and J by 8 bases, with 12 bases between. CDR3 length equals 14 residues. CDR3: CASSLSVSTGELFF. The CDR3 DNA reads as TGTGCCAGCAGCTTGTCGGTTAGCACTGGGGAGCTGTTTTTT.

The chain employs TRBV7-2 and TRBJ1-1; tentative D call: TRBD1 (5 bases). The CDR3 extends over 16 amino acids. Trimming removed 5 bases from V and 1 base from J, with 17 bases in between. Germline V gives CDR1 SGHTA, CDR2 FQGNSA. The CDR3 bases are TGTGCCAGCAGCCCCAGAGCGGGACGGACGAACACTGAAGCTTTCTTT. Amino acid sequence: CASSPRAGRTNTEAFF.

This clone was detected once. The V and J genes are TRBV19 and TRBJ2-3; the D gene could be TRBD1 or TRBD2 (8 bases each). Deletions cut 7 bases from V and 3 bases from J, with 26 bases between. This CDR3 has 18 amino acids. Germline V gene sequence: CDR1 LNHDA, CDR2 SQIVND (reference sequence). The CDR3 DNA follows: TGTGCCAGTACGGCAGGGGGCTTTAGCGGGACCCCGACAGATACGCAGTATTTT. Its translation is CASTAGGFSGTPTDTQYF. Full variable domain (missing parts from reference TRBV19 and TRBJ2-3): DGGITQSPKYLFRKEGQNVTLSCEQNLNHDAMYWYRQDPGQGLRLIYYSQIVNDFQKGDIAEGYSVSREKKESFPLTVTSAQKNPTAFYLCASTAGGFSGTPTDTQYFGPGTRLTVL.

The chain uses TRBV10-3 and TRBJ1-5; no clear D gene. CDR1 ENHRY and CDR2 SYGVKD come from the germline V gene. The CDR3 runs to 14 residues. V was trimmed by 2 bases and J by 0 bases, leaving 5 bases between them. The CDR3 sequence: CAISEGYSNQPQHF. CDR3 bases: TGTGCCATCAGTGAGGGCTATAGCAATCAGCCCCAGCATTTT.

This clone has just a few counts. The J gene is TRBJ2-7, the V gene TRBV28, with 9 bases matching TRBD2. Germline V lookup: CDR1 MDHEN, CDR2 SYDVKM. The CDR3 contains 18 residues. V lost 6 bases to trimming and J lost 2 bases; unmatched junction nucleotides: 17. CDR3 protein: CASSPGGAGGGITYEQYF. CDR3 bases: TGTGCCAGCAGCCCGGGCGGCGCGGGAGGGGGGATTACCTACGAGCAGTACTTC.

This chain joins TRBV9 and TRBJ1-4; D is unresolved. Germline V CDR1 and CDR2: SGDLS, YYNGEE. CDR3 length equals 15 residues. Trimming shortened V by 4 bases and J by 0 bases, and 10 bases separated the two germline ends. The DNA for the CDR3 is TGTGCCAGCAGCCCCCGACCAACAACTAATGAAAAACTGTTTTTT. This encodes CASSPRPTTNEKLFF.

V is TRBV7-9 and J is TRBJ2-1, with TRBD1 matching 7 bases. Germline CDR1 is SEHNR and CDR2 is FQNEAQ (reference sequence). J was trimmed by 1 base and V by 5 bases; bases with no gene match: 11. The CDR3 totals 17 residues. CDR3 coding DNA: TGTGCCAGCAGCCCGTTTAGACAGGGATTGTCCTACAATGAGCAGTTCTTC. Amino acid sequence: CASSPFRQGLSYNEQFF.

The chain is built from TRBV7-3 and TRBJ2-5; either TRBD1 or TRBD2 may fit D (6 bases each). CDR1 SGHTA and CDR2 FQGTGA come from the germline V gene. V lost 2 bases, J lost 5 bases, and 9 bases lay in between. The CDR3 runs to 13 residues. The CDR3 DNA sequence: TGTGCCAGCAGCTTAGGGGGGCGGGAGACCCAGTACTTC. This codes for CASSLGGRETQYF.

The chain links TRBV10-3 to TRBJ1-6; TRBD1 matches at 8 bases. This CDR3 region has 15 residues. The junction had 8 bases not matched to a gene; V was cut back by 8 bases and J by 5 bases. CDR1 is ENHRY, CDR2 SYGVKD, per germline. The CDR3 loop is CAISGTGGDNSPLHF. CDR3 nucleotides: TGTGCCATCTCCGGGACAGGTGGGGATAATTCACCCCTCCACTTT.

CDR3 residues: CASSLPFHRGNEKLFF. The CDR3 DNA reads as TGTGCCAGCAGCTTACCTTTCCACAGGGGAAATGAAAAACTGTTTTTT. The V call is TRBV11-2, the J call TRBJ1-4; 7 nucleotides line up with TRBD1. Losses at the gene ends were 2 bases for V and 5 bases for J; bases not matched to a gene: 8. The germline V gene has CDR1 SGHAT and CDR2 FQNNGV. The CDR3 runs 16 residues.

This clone was detected only once. V gene TRBV3-1 (or the pseudogene TRBV3-2) combines with J gene TRBJ2-5; weak D call: TRBD1 (6 bases). Germline values: CDR1 LGHDT, CDR2 YNNKEL (reference sequence). Between the trimmed V and J ends, which lost 1 base and 5 bases, there was a span of 17 bases. The CDR3 totals 16 residues. CDR3 DNA: TGTGCCAGCAGCCAAGGGAGGACAGCGGCTACGGAGACCCAGTACTTC. Translated: CASSQGRTAATETQYF.

This chain uses TRBV21-1 with TRBJ2-3; TRBD2, the D gene given by the table, was not confirmed from the DNA. TRBV21-1 is a listed pseudogene. The CDR3 contains 12 residues. CDR3 protein: CANLRDTDTQYF. The CDR3 region has the DNA TGTGCCAACCTTAGAGACACAGATACGCAGTATTTT.

This clone occurred once. The chain joins TRBV3-1 (or the pseudogene TRBV3-2) to TRBJ1-2; D not certain. This CDR3 contains 14 residues. The ends were cut back, 4 bases at V and 7 bases at J, with 16 bases in the middle. Germline V CDR1 and CDR2: LGHDT, YNNKEL (reference sequence). The CDR3 DNA reads TGTGCCAGCAGCCCAGATGGGCGGGGAGGTGGCTACACCTTC. It specifies CASSPDGRGGGYTF.

V and J are TRBV7-2 and TRBJ2-5; TRBD2 is a possible D gene (5 bases). This CDR3 is 13 amino acids long. V gave up 5 bases and J gave up 3 bases, with 10 bases separating them. The germline gives CDR1 SGHTA, CDR2 FQGNSA. The CDR3 sequence is CASSRFGEETQYF. For the CDR3, the DNA is TGTGCCAGCAGCCGGTTCGGGGAAGAGACCCAGTACTTC.

This chain uses TRBV15 with TRBJ2-3, with D perhaps assigned TRBD1 or TRBD2 (6 bases each). V was shortened by 4 bases and J by 7 bases, with 15 bases between the two germline ends. This CDR3 region has 14 residues. Germline V gene lookup returns CDR1 LNHNV and CDR2 YYDKDF (reference sequence). DNA for the CDR3: TGTGCCACCAGCAACGCCGGGGGCCGGAATACGCAGTATTTT. Its translation: CATSNAGGRNTQYF.

The chain carries TRBV5-1 and TRBJ1-1; 7 positions agree with TRBD1. Trimming cost V 8 bases and J 12 bases; bases outside gene matches: 16. Germline lookup yields CDR1 SGHRS and CDR2 YFSETQ. CDR3 length equals 13 residues. In DNA form, the CDR3 reads TGCGCCAGTGAAATAGCCCCGGGACAGAATACTTTCTTT. Translation gives CASEIAPGQNTFF.

This clone appeared once. The chain employs TRBV5-6 and TRBJ2-1, with 10 bases that match TRBD2. Unmatched junction bases numbered 8, after V lost 5 bases and J lost 6 bases. CDR1 and CDR2 from the germline V gene are SGHDT and YYEEEE. The CDR3 has 15 residues. CDR3 protein: CASSVRTSGPNEQFF. The CDR3 DNA is TGTGCCAGCAGTGTCCGGACTAGCGGACCCAATGAGCAGTTCTTC. Full variable domain (outside the CDR3, taken from reference TRBV5-6 and TRBJ2-1): DAGVTQSPTHLIKTRGQQVTLRCSPKSGHDTVSWYQQALGQGPQFIFQYYEEEERQRGNFPDRFSGHQFPNYSSELNVNALLLGDSALYLCASSVRTSGPNEQFFGPGTRLTVL.

The chain recombines TRBV27 with TRBJ2-7, with D maybe TRBD1 (5 bases). V was trimmed by 9 bases and J by 1 base, leaving 13 bases between them. The CDR3 is made up of 13 amino acids. Looked up from germline, CDR1 is MNHEY and CDR2 is SMNVEV (reference sequence). CDR3 loop: CARTGRVSYEQYF. The CDR3 nucleotides read TGTGCCAGGACTGGCAGGGTATCCTACGAGCAGTACTTC.

V gene TRBV30 combines with J gene TRBJ1-6; no clear D. V lost 0 bases and J lost 4, with 13 bases in between. CDR1 is GTSNPN, CDR2 SVGIG, per germline (reference sequence). This CDR3 has 16 residues. The CDR3 nucleotides read TGTGCCTGGAGTGTAGATCGGGCAGAATATAATTCACCCCTCCACTTT. It codes for CAWSVDRAEYNSPLHF.

This chain joins TRBV5-1 and TRBJ1-2; D unclear. Germline V gives CDR1 SGHRS, CDR2 YFSETQ. Trimming left V 0 bases short and J 7 bases short, with 7 bases between. CDR3 size: 12 residues. DNA for the CDR3: TGCGCCAGCAGCTTGGCTTCGTCTGGCTACACCTTC. Translation gives CASSLASSGYTF.

This clone was detected only once. The chain carries TRBV4-1 and TRBJ1-2; perhaps TRBD1 as D (5 bases). The germline V and J ends were trimmed by 6 bases and 5 bases, with 19 bases remaining between them. CDR1 is MGHRA, CDR2 YSYEKL, per germline. The CDR3 sequence is 15 residues long. DNA of the CDR3: TGCGCCAGCAGTTTCCGGGACGAGATCTTATATGGCTACACCTTC. This sequence encodes CASSFRDEILYGYTF.

The V call is TRBV20-1, the J call TRBJ2-7, with unresolved D. Germline assignment: CDR1 DFQATT and CDR2 SNEGSKA (reference sequence). V lost 6 bases, J lost 4 bases, and 10 bases lay in between. The CDR3 consists of 11 residues. CDR3 protein: CSARTRYEQYF. The CDR3 DNA follows: TGCAGTGCCCGAACAAGATACGAGCAGTACTTC.

The CDR3 DNA follows: TGTGCCATCAGCCAAGGGACAGGGAGGGTTGCCTACGAGCAGTACTTC. Residues: CAISQGTGRVAYEQYF. This rearrangement joins TRBV10-3 to TRBJ2-7; 9 bases agree with TRBD1. Germline CDR1 is ENHRY and CDR2 is SYGVKD. There are 16 residues in the CDR3. V lost 6 bases, J lost 2 bases, and 11 bases stayed unmatched.

In nucleotides, the CDR3 is TGTGCCAGCAGTTTATTCACACTCGGGACACGCTTCGACAATGAGCAGTTCTTC. Translated: CASSLFTLGTRFDNEQFF. This chain connects TRBV28 to TRBJ2-1; perhaps TRBD1 as D (6 bases). V was cut by 1 base and J by 5 bases, with 21 bases left in between. CDR3 size: 18 residues. Germline lookup yields CDR1 MDHEN and CDR2 SYDVKM.

This chain uses TRBV27 with TRBJ2-4; no clear D gene. Trimming left V 4 bases short and J 9 bases short, with 7 bases between. Germline-derived CDR1 and CDR2 are MNHEY and SMNVEV (reference sequence). The CDR3 runs 11 residues. The CDR3 loop reads CASSSSPIQYF. The CDR3 DNA follows: TGTGCCAGCAGTTCTTCCCCCATTCAGTACTTC.

The rearrangement links TRBV15 to TRBJ2-4; D is perhaps TRBD1 or TRBD2 (6 bases each). The CDR3 consists of 16 residues. Trimming took 6 bases from V and 6 from J, leaving 21 bases between them. Germline V lookup: CDR1 LNHNV, CDR2 YYDKDF (reference sequence). The CDR3 is CATRGGSRGGLNIQYF. The CDR3 nucleotides read TGTGCCACCAGAGGGGGTAGTCGCGGAGGGTTAAACATTCAGTACTTC.

V and J are TRBV27 and TRBJ2-7, with 8 bases aligning to TRBD1. J lost 5 bases, V lost 5 bases, and 8 bases had no gene match. Looked up from germline, CDR1 is MNHEY and CDR2 is SMNVEV (reference sequence). The CDR3 covers 14 residues. CDR3 nucleotide sequence: TGTGCCAGCAGTCGGGGACAGGTCCGGGACGAGCAGTACTTC. The encoded protein is CASSRGQVRDEQYF.

The chain couples TRBV5-5 to TRBJ2-2; 7 positions agree with TRBD1. The CDR3 covers 15 residues. Germline assignment: CDR1 SGHKS and CDR2 YYEKEE (reference sequence). V dropped 4 bases and J dropped 5; count of bases not matched to a gene: 8. CDR3 in amino acids: CASSLLTGKTGELFF. The DNA for the CDR3 is TGTGCCAGCAGCCTGCTGACAGGGAAAACCGGGGAGCTGTTTTTT.

The chain joins TRBV27 to TRBJ1-1, with 7 positions matching TRBD1. CDR3 length: 17 amino acids. The germline CDR1 and CDR2 sequences are MNHEY and SMNVEV (reference sequence). With 4 bases clipped from V and 5 bases from J, the junction kept 16 bases outside the gene matches. The DNA of the CDR3 is TGTGCCAGCAGTTCGTCGTTGAGTGACAGGGCTCATACTGAAGCTTTCTTT. Translating it yields CASSSSLSDRAHTEAFF.

This chain uses TRBV7-9 with TRBJ1-4; D perhaps matches TRBD1 (5 bases). The CDR3 length is 16 residues. The V end was cut by 5 bases, the J end by 5 bases, with 18 bases between. Germline-derived CDR1 and CDR2 are SEHNR and FQNEAQ (reference sequence). CDR3 loop: CASSLRDLGRNEKLFF. The CDR3 coding sequence is TGTGCCAGCAGCCTGAGGGACCTGGGGCGAAATGAAAAACTGTTTTTT. Full variable domain (outside the CDR3, taken from reference TRBV7-9 and TRBJ1-4): DTGVSQNPRHKITKRGQNVTFRCDPISEHNRLYWYRQTLGQGPEFLTYFQNEAQLEKSRLLSDRFSAERPKGSFSTLEIQRTEQGDSAMYLCASSLRDLGRNEKLFFGSGTQLSVL.

This clone appeared once. The V call is TRBV28, the J call TRBJ1-2; D is unclear. The CDR3 length is 12 residues. Trimming pared 1 base from V and 9 bases from J, leaving 9 bases between. Germline values: CDR1 MDHEN, CDR2 SYDVKM. The CDR3 loop is CASSLLRARYTF. As DNA, the CDR3 is TGTGCCAGCAGTTTATTAAGGGCTCGCTACACCTTC.